These 19 T cell receptor beta chains were sequenced from one sample in a study of cytomegalovirus exposure and HLA in healthy donors (dated by TCRdb to 2016 to 2017). Receptor amplification or capture employed the immunoSEQ multiplex PCR assay. The multiplex PCR relied on a mix of 60 forward primers for TCR Vbeta segments and 13 reverse primers for TCR Jbeta segments. TCRdb's version of the immuneACCESS table is confined to in-frame rearrangements and falls short of the full clone set. An unresolved V gene accounts for under half of the shortfall where checked; the remainder is of unknown origin. The sample table shows about 190,000 clones, and roughly 74% are seen once. The ten largest clones represent 14% of the sample. Specimen: PBMCs. These receptors all stem from a woman aged 30 to 39 in good health and CMV-seropositive.

Concerning this clone: One end of the junction fails to match germline, which may point to a read error. The rearrangement joins TRBV7-7 to TRBJ2-2; TRBD2 might be the D (5 bases). Germline V gene sequence: CDR1 SSHAT, CDR2 FNYEAQ (reference sequence). The CDR3 totals 14 residues. DNA for the CDR3: TGTGCTAGCAGCTCGGACTTACCTACCGGGGAGCTGTTTTTT. Protein sequence: CASSSDLPTGELFF.

The rearrangement links TRBV4-1 to TRBJ1-5; possibly TRBD1 for D (5 bases). V was shortened by 0 bases and J by 7 bases, with 13 bases between the two germline ends. The CDR3 length is 15 residues. Germline assignment: CDR1 MGHRA and CDR2 YSYEKL. CDR3 DNA: TGCGCCAGCAGCCAAGAACCCAGGGTGGGGCAGCCCCAGCATTTT. Translation gives CASSQEPRVGQPQHF.

In regard to this clone: Within the sample, other DNA sequences also encode this same CDR3. The rearrangement uses TRBV10-1 and TRBJ1-5; 12 bases agree with TRBD1. Germline V gene data show CDR1 as WNHNN and CDR2 as SYGVQD (reference sequence). J was trimmed by 3 bases and V by 0 bases; bases with no gene match: 15. The CDR3 extends over 21 amino acids. The CDR3 DNA follows: TGCGCCAGCAGTGAGTCGCTTCAGGGACAGGGGGCGCATGAGGACAATCAGCCCCAGCATTTT. It codes for CASSESLQGQGAHEDNQPQHF.

This clone occurred once. The chain links TRBV5-1 to TRBJ2-3; 11 positions match TRBD2. V lost 2 bases, J lost 8 bases, and 7 bases stayed unmatched. The V gene's germline CDR1 is SGHRS and CDR2 YFSETQ. The CDR3 runs to 15 residues. The DNA for the CDR3 is TGCGCCAGCAGCTTAGCTAGCGGGGGGCCAAGTACGCAGTATTTT. This translates into CASSLASGGPSTQYF.

This clone was seen a few times. J is TRBJ2-7 and V is TRBV5-1, with 10 bases matching TRBD2. V shed 1 base, J shed 2 bases, and the junction held 3 bases outside the gene matches. This CDR3 has 15 amino acids. Looked up from germline, CDR1 is SGHRS and CDR2 is YFSETQ. CDR3 residues: CASSLTSGTPYEQYF. The DNA of the CDR3 is TGCGCCAGCAGCTTGACTAGCGGGACCCCCTACGAGCAGTACTTC.

The genes are TRBV9 and TRBJ1-2; 8 nucleotides agree with TRBD1. The CDR3 spans 13 residues. The V gene's germline CDR1 is SGDLS and CDR2 YYNGEE. J gave up 7 bases and V 3 bases, and 5 bases lay outside the gene matches. CDR3 loop: CASSARTGTGYTF. CDR3 bases: TGTGCCAGCAGCGCTCGGACAGGGACTGGCTACACCTTC.

The rearrangement links TRBV4-2 to TRBJ1-5, with D possibly being TRBD1 (6 bases). CDR1 is LGHNA, CDR2 YNFKEQ, per germline. The V and J ends lost 0 bases and 11 bases respectively, with 17 bases between them. CDR3 length equals 15 residues. In nucleotides, the CDR3 is TGTGCCAGCAGCCAAGAGGCCAGGGGTGGTAAGGCCCAGCATTTT. It encodes CASSQEARGGKAQHF.

The J gene is TRBJ2-3, the V gene TRBV4-1; D ambiguous. Between the trimmed V and J ends, which lost 2 bases and 5 bases, there was a span of 17 bases. The CDR3 spans 16 residues. Germline V CDR1 and CDR2: MGHRA, YSYEKL. CDR3 nucleotides: TGCGCCAGCAGCCAATTGTCTGCGGCCCGACTAGATACGCAGTATTTT. This translates into CASSQLSAARLDTQYF.

The chain has TRBV19 and TRBJ1-2; no clear D gene. The V gene's germline CDR1 is LNHDA and CDR2 SQIVND (reference sequence). CDR3 length equals 14 residues. Trimming removed 3 bases at V and 5 bases at J, with 13 bases between. CDR3 DNA: TGTGCCAGTAGTATTAAGAGGGTTGAGTATGGCTACACCTTC. This encodes CASSIKRVEYGYTF.

V gene TRBV5-1 combines with J gene TRBJ2-3, with TRBD2 identical over 12 bases. CDR3 size: 16 residues. V lost 0 bases to trimming and J lost 5 bases; unmatched junction nucleotides: 4. Germline CDR1 is SGHRS and CDR2 is YFSETQ. CDR3 sequence: CASSLGTSGEGDTQYF. The CDR3 nucleotides read TGCGCCAGCAGCTTGGGGACTAGCGGGGAAGGAGATACGCAGTATTTT.

The chain uses TRBV4-1 and TRBJ2-7; no firm D call. The CDR3 is made up of 15 amino acids. The germline gives CDR1 MGHRA, CDR2 YSYEKL. The germline V and J ends were trimmed by 0 bases and 3 bases, with 12 bases remaining between them. CDR3 DNA: TGCGCCAGCAGCCAAGATCTTTCCCCTCGCTACGAGCAGTACTTC. Encoded protein: CASSQDLSPRYEQYF.

This chain uses TRBV7-3 with TRBJ2-3, with D tentatively TRBD2 (6 bases). V was pared by 5 bases and J by 6 bases, with 12 bases between. Per germline, CDR1 SGHTA and CDR2 FQGTGA. This CDR3 region has 13 residues. The CDR3 spells CASSPPGGDTQYF. As DNA, the CDR3 is TGTGCCAGCAGCCCGCCTGGAGGGGATACGCAGTATTTT.

The rearrangement uses TRBV7-9 and TRBJ2-3; perhaps TRBD1 as D (5 bases). CDR3 size: 15 residues. CDR1 is SEHNR and CDR2 is FQNEAQ in the germline V gene (reference sequence). Deletions cut 5 bases from V and 0 bases from J, with 12 bases between. The CDR3: CASSPDSYSTDTQYF. CDR3 nucleotide sequence: TGTGCCAGCAGCCCCGACAGTTACAGCACAGATACGCAGTATTTT.

V is TRBV7-2 and J is TRBJ2-2; TRBD2 agrees at 15 bases. The trim removed 5 bases at V and 8 bases at J, leaving 6 bases unmatched. Germline V gene data show CDR1 as SGHTA and CDR2 as FQGNSA. The CDR3 consists of 16 residues. The CDR3 loop reads CASSRTSGRAGGELFF. CDR3 sequence (DNA): TGTGCCAGCAGCCGGACTAGCGGGAGGGCCGGGGGGGAGCTGTTTTTT.

The chain has TRBV11-2 and TRBJ2-7; the D gene is possibly TRBD2 (5 bases). Trimming took 5 bases from V and 2 from J, leaving 16 bases between them. Germline CDR1 is SGHAT and CDR2 is FQNNGV. CDR3 size: 15 residues. The CDR3 sequence is CASSVLVGWTYEQYF. In DNA, the CDR3 is TGTGCCAGCAGCGTACTAGTTGGGTGGACCTACGAGCAGTACTTC.

The chain combines TRBV25-1 with TRBJ1-1; D might be TRBD1 (6 bases). In germline, CDR1 is MGHDK, CDR2 SYGVNS. With 7 bases removed from V and 1 base from J, the gap between germline ends came to 10 bases. CDR3 length equals 13 residues. In DNA, the CDR3 is TGTGCCAGCAAGGGGGAGGGGAACACTGAAGCTTTCTTT. It is translated as CASKGEGNTEAFF.

This clone came up a few times. This rearrangement joins TRBV7-2 to TRBJ1-2; D might be TRBD1 (5 bases). The CDR3 has 17 amino acids. Trimming took 2 bases from V and 0 from J, leaving 16 bases between them. Per germline, CDR1 SGHTA and CDR2 FQGNSA. CDR3 loop: CASSLRRGSGSNYGYTF. CDR3 sequence (DNA): TGTGCCAGCAGCTTACGTAGGGGTTCTGGTTCTAACTATGGCTACACCTTC.

The CDR3 coding sequence is TGTGCCAGCAGCTTCCGGGACAGGGACTACGAGCAGTACTTC. Translation: CASSFRDRDYEQYF. The genes are TRBV7-9 and TRBJ2-7, with 9 bases aligning to TRBD1. V lost 3 bases and J lost 3; bases outside the gene matches: 3. CDR3 length: 14 residues. CDR1 SEHNR and CDR2 FQNEAQ come from the germline V gene (reference sequence).

V is TRBV7-2 and J is TRBJ2-5, with 10 positions matching TRBD2. The J call is doubtful: the DNA matches TRBJ2-7 better. CDR1 is SGHTA, CDR2 FQGNSA, per germline. The CDR3 covers 14 residues. This CDR3 is CASSPTSGSYEQYF. For the CDR3, the DNA is TGTGCCAGCAGCCCGACTAGCGGGTCCTACGAGCAGTACTTC.